The entry below gives a single TCR beta chain sequence along with its context. Via template switching, UMIs carrying a 6-nucleotide sample barcode were introduced. TCRdb reprocessed the 5' RACE reads and reports one entry per CDR3 protein, with no DNA. The sample data list tens of thousands of distinct CDR3 sequences. CDR1 and CDR2 from the germline V gene are SNHLY and FYNNEI. The CDR3 has 11 residues. The data belong to a study of monozygotic twins with inflammatory bowel disease. Sampling involved one blood draw (less than 2.8 ml) for every donor. The sequencing input was blood. V and J are TRBV2 and TRBJ2-5. The sequence came from a human donor with ulcerative colitis or Crohn's disease, or a healthy co-twin of an affected twin (not recorded which). The CDR3 reads CARSGFRTQYF. Variable domain in full (rest from reference TRBV2 and TRBJ2-5): EPEVTQTPSHQVTQMGQEVILRCVPISNHLYFYWYRQILGQKVEFLVSFYNNEISEKSEIFDDQFSVERPDGSNFTLKIRSTKLEDSAMYFCARSGFRTQYFGPGTRLLVL.